Below are 10 T cell receptor beta chains sequenced from a single sample in a study of T cell responses to AZD1222 COVID-19 vaccine. This table comes from immunoSEQ multiplex PCR, and its TCRdb copy is limited to in-frame clones, with some not included. This table has 100,000 to 150,000 clones, 85% to 95% appearing once. The input for sequencing was peripheral blood, taken on day 0 of AZD1222 vaccination. These receptors came from an adult in good health.

V usage is TRBV14 and J usage is TRBJ2-1; D ambiguous. The CDR3 contains 12 residues. Trimming removed 4 bases at V and 9 bases at J, with 10 bases between. Germline CDR1 is SGHDN and CDR2 is FVKESK. CDR3 nucleotides: TGTGCCAGCAGCCCCTTGGAGCGTGAGCAGTTCTTC. Its translation is CASSPLEREQFF. The complete variable domain, with remaining parts taken from reference TRBV14 and TRBJ2-1, reads EAGVTQFPSHSVIEKGQTVTLRCDPISGHDNLYWYRRVMGKEIKFLLHFVKESKQDESGMPNNRFLAERTGGTYSTLKVQPAELEDSGVYFCASSPLEREQFFGPGTRLTVL.

This clone has just one count. The V and J genes are TRBV2 and TRBJ1-2; unclear D gene. The CDR3 totals 17 residues. In germline, CDR1 is SNHLY, CDR2 FYNNEI. Trimming took 7 bases from V and 2 from J, leaving 23 bases between them. Written as DNA, the CDR3 is TGTGCCAGCACTCCCCTAGGGCGGAATACTAACAACTATGGCTACACCTTC. Encoded protein: CASTPLGRNTNNYGYTF.

V gene TRBV3-1 (or the pseudogene TRBV3-2) combines with J gene TRBJ2-7; 14 nucleotides agree with TRBD2. The CDR3 runs 18 residues. Trimming cost V 4 bases and J 7 bases; bases outside gene matches: 15. Germline loops: CDR1 LGHDT, CDR2 YNNKEL (reference sequence). CDR3: CASSPRTSGRPYPREQYF. The CDR3 nucleotides read TGTGCCAGCAGCCCCCGGACTAGCGGGAGGCCCTACCCTAGAGAGCAGTACTTC.

J is TRBJ2-7 and V is TRBV28; D perhaps matches TRBD2 (6 bases). Germline CDR1 is MDHEN and CDR2 is SYDVKM. CDR3 length: 16 residues. The V end lost 4 bases, the J end lost 4 bases, and 20 bases lay between the germline ends. The DNA for the CDR3 is TGTGCCAGCAGTTCCCCTGGGGCGGGACCTTTTTACGAGCAGTACTTC. It codes for CASSSPGAGPFYEQYF.

The sample holds one count of this clone. The chain couples TRBV3-1 (or the pseudogene TRBV3-2) to TRBJ2-1; 7 nucleotides align to TRBD2. V shed 5 bases and J 9 bases; nucleotides not matched to a gene: 10. Germline V CDR1 and CDR2: LGHDT, YNNKEL (reference sequence). There are 14 residues in the CDR3. This chain's CDR3 is CASSGAVAGGEQFF. Here the CDR3 DNA reads TGTGCCAGCAGCGGGGCGGTAGCGGGCGGTGAGCAGTTCTTC.

In nucleotides, the CDR3 is TGTGCCTGGAGTCCCGGGGAAACTGAAGCTTTCTTT. It translates to CAWSPGETEAFF. This chain uses TRBV30 with TRBJ1-1; no reliable D call. Germline V gene lookup returns CDR1 GTSNPN and CDR2 SVGIG (reference sequence). The CDR3 is 12 residues long. The V end was cut by 2 bases, the J end by 5 bases, with 9 bases between. Combining the CDR3 with reference TRBV30 and TRBJ1-1 gives the whole variable domain SQTIHQWPATLVQPVGSPLSLECTVEGTSNPNLYWYRQAAGRGLQLLFYSVGIGQISSEVPQNLSASRPQDRQFILSSKKLLLSDSGFYLCAWSPGETEAFFGQGTRLTVV.

This clone was recorded only once. The chain combines TRBV6-5 with TRBJ1-2; maybe TRBD1 (5 bases). V was shortened by 4 bases and J by 7 bases, with 13 bases between the two germline ends. The germline V gene has CDR1 MNHEY and CDR2 SVGAGI. The CDR3 extends over 13 amino acids. DNA for the CDR3: TGTGCCAGCAGTTGGGCCCAGGGTAGTGGCTACACCTTC. Amino acids: CASSWAQGSGYTF.

This chain uses TRBV3-1 (or the pseudogene TRBV3-2) with TRBJ2-1; D is unclear. Germline V lookup: CDR1 LGHDT, CDR2 YNNKEL (reference sequence). This CDR3 has 16 amino acids. The V end was cut by 0 bases, the J end by 2 bases, with 11 bases between. As DNA, the CDR3 is TGTGCCAGCAGCCAAGAGGTGGGTGGGCCCTACAATGAGCAGTTCTTC. Residues: CASSQEVGGPYNEQFF.

The rearrangement uses TRBV6-5 and TRBJ2-1; D call uncertain. Germline lookup yields CDR1 MNHEY and CDR2 SVGAGI. The V end was cut by 4 bases, the J end by 8 bases, with 9 bases between. The CDR3 length is 12 residues. In nucleotides, the CDR3 is TGTGCCAGCAGTTCTCTTCGGGATGAGCAGTTCTTC. Protein sequence: CASSSLRDEQFF.

The V and J genes are TRBV6-2 or TRBV6-3 and TRBJ1-5, with TRBD1 as a possible D gene (6 bases). The CDR3 covers 14 residues. Trimming stripped 2 bases from V and 5 bases from J, with 10 bases between. CDR1 and CDR2 (germline): MNHEY, SVGEGT. The chain's CDR3 is CASSYNRAHQPQHF. The CDR3 region has the DNA TGTGCCAGCAGTTACAACAGGGCCCATCAGCCCCAGCATTTT.